The next 31 T cell receptor beta chains were all read from a single sample in a study of blood T cell repertoires in COVID-19. Method: immunoSEQ multiplex PCR; TCRdb's copy keeps in-frame clones and lacks some. In the table there are some 400,000 clones, approximately 91% of which are singletons. Sequenced sample: PBMCs or T cells enriched from blood (not recorded which). Receptors originate from a middle-aged woman who had been exposed to COVID-19.

V is TRBV27 and J is TRBJ1-5; D may be TRBD1 (6 bases). From germline, CDR1 is MNHEY and CDR2 SMNVEV (reference sequence). There are 14 residues in the CDR3. With 6 bases removed from V and 4 bases from J, the gap between germline ends came to 13 bases. For the CDR3, the DNA is TGTGCCAGCAGACCGACAGGATCTAATCAGCCCCAGCATTTT. It translates to CASRPTGSNQPQHF.

The V and J genes are TRBV6-5 and TRBJ1-1; D unclear. This CDR3 comprises 14 residues. Germline V gene sequence: CDR1 MNHEY, CDR2 SVGAGI. V lost 4 bases to trimming and J lost 1 base, with 10 bases between them. The CDR3 DNA reads as TGTGCCAGCAGTTCTCCGGCGGGGAACACTGAAGCTTTCTTT. Translation gives CASSSPAGNTEAFF.

The rearrangement links TRBV24-1 to TRBJ2-6; unclear D gene. The V gene lost 3 bases and the J gene lost 0 bases, with 8 bases spanning the gap. The CDR3 length is 16 residues. CDR1 and CDR2 (germline): KGHDR, SFDVKD. The CDR3 DNA sequence: TGTGCCACCAGTGATGCACAAAACTCTGGGGCCAACGTCCTGACTTTC. Protein product: CATSDAQNSGANVLTF.

This clone came up a few times. The chain is built from TRBV7-9 and TRBJ1-1, with D unclear. Germline V CDR1 and CDR2: SEHNR, FQNEAQ (reference sequence). This CDR3 is 14 amino acids long. Trimming removed 4 bases at V and 0 bases at J, with 9 bases between. This CDR3 is CASSSLHLNTEAFF. As DNA, the CDR3 is TGTGCCAGCAGCTCCCTTCACTTGAACACTGAAGCTTTCTTT.

V is TRBV3-1 (or the pseudogene TRBV3-2) and J is TRBJ1-1; unclear D gene. CDR3 length: 15 residues. Germline V lookup: CDR1 LGHDT, CDR2 YNNKEL (reference sequence). V lost 0 bases and J 4 bases, leaving 12 bases between the germline ends. CDR3 coding DNA: TGTGCCAGCAGCCAAGATCCGGGTGTGAGCACTGAAGCTTTCTTT. Residues: CASSQDPGVSTEAFF.

This clone occurred a few times. This sequence joins TRBV29-1 and TRBJ1-2; no reliable D call. The V and J ends lost 2 bases and 11 bases respectively, with 15 bases between them. Per the germline V gene, CDR1 is SQVTM and CDR2 is ANQGSEA. This CDR3 is 12 amino acids long. The CDR3 region is CSVESTPVFYTF. DNA for the CDR3: TGCAGCGTTGAATCAACACCTGTGTTTTACACCTTC.

Of note for this clone: The same CDR3 also results from other DNA sequences found in this sample. The chain links TRBV6-5 to TRBJ1-3; 9 bases agree with TRBD1. Germline assignment: CDR1 MNHEY and CDR2 SVGAGI. The CDR3 runs 15 residues. V was pared by 4 bases and J by 3 bases, with 4 bases of the junction left unmatched. DNA of the CDR3: TGTGCCAGCAGTTCCACAGGGGGCAGTGGAAACACCATATATTTT. Protein: CASSSTGGSGNTIYF.

The chain links TRBV7-6 to TRBJ2-3; D may be TRBD1 (5 bases). This CDR3 has 15 amino acids. V shed 3 bases and J shed 3 bases, with 13 bases lying between them. Per the germline V gene, CDR1 is SGHVS and CDR2 is FNYEAQ. As DNA, the CDR3 is TGTGCCAGCAGCTTTAGGGGCCAAGAAACAGATACGCAGTATTTT. As protein: CASSFRGQETDTQYF.

The V and J genes are TRBV19 and TRBJ1-2; 8 bases align to TRBD1. The CDR3 covers 16 residues. V dropped 4 bases and J dropped 1; count of bases not matched to a gene: 8. Germline V gene data show CDR1 as LNHDA and CDR2 as SQIVND (reference sequence). The CDR3 region has the DNA TGTGCCAGTAGTACCCCCGGGACAGGCCTTAACTATGGCTACACCTTC. It specifies CASSTPGTGLNYGYTF.

The chain is built from TRBV7-9 and TRBJ1-2; D is unresolved. Germline values: CDR1 SEHNR, CDR2 FQNEAQ (reference sequence). CDR3 length equals 14 residues. Trimming stripped 5 bases from V and 3 bases from J, with 13 bases between. The CDR3 DNA reads TGTGCCAGCAGCCTAAGAACCCCGGACTATGGCTACACCTTC. This gives the protein CASSLRTPDYGYTF. The variable domain in full, with the rest retrieved from reference TRBV7-9 and TRBJ1-2, is DTGVSQNPRHKITKRGQNVTFRCDPISEHNRLYWYRQTLGQGPEFLTYFQNEAQLEKSRLLSDRFSAERPKGSFSTLEIQRTEQGDSAMYLCASSLRTPDYGYTFGSGTRLTVV.

This clone appeared a few times. The sample contains more than one DNA sequence encoding this CDR3. The chain uses TRBV12-3 or TRBV12-4 and TRBJ2-1; a weak D match, TRBD2 (5 bases). The V and J ends lost 5 bases and 7 bases respectively, with 9 bases between them. The CDR3 spans 12 residues. This chain's CDR3 is CASSLRGNEQFF. For the CDR3, the DNA is TGTGCCAGCAGTCTACGCGGGAATGAGCAGTTCTTC.

The chain employs TRBV6-5 and TRBJ2-3; tentatively, D is TRBD2 (6 bases). The V gene lost 5 bases and the J gene lost 1 base, with 10 bases spanning the gap. The germline V gene encodes CDR1 MNHEY and CDR2 SVGAGI. The CDR3 is 14 amino acids. CDR3 in amino acids: CASSPAGRTDTQYF. The DNA for the CDR3 is TGTGCCAGCAGTCCGGCGGGGCGCACAGATACGCAGTATTTT.

The chain carries TRBV30 and TRBJ2-3; TRBD2 aligns across 10 bases. The trim removed 0 bases at V and 2 bases at J, leaving 11 bases unmatched. CDR1 is GTSNPN, CDR2 SVGIG, per germline (reference sequence). The CDR3 extends over 18 amino acids. CDR3 in amino acids: CAWSVWAASGGFTDTQYF. In nucleotides, the CDR3 is TGTGCCTGGAGTGTATGGGCGGCTAGCGGGGGTTTCACAGATACGCAGTATTTT. The full variable domain, completed using reference TRBV30 and TRBJ2-3, is SQTIHQWPATLVQPVGSPLSLECTVEGTSNPNLYWYRQAAGRGLQLLFYSVGIGQISSEVPQNLSASRPQDRQFILSSKKLLLSDSGFYLCAWSVWAASGGFTDTQYFGPGTRLTVL.

The rearrangement uses TRBV18 and TRBJ1-2; D not certain. Germline-derived CDR1 and CDR2 are KGHSH and LQKENI. This CDR3 contains 14 residues. The ends were cut back, 8 bases at V and 1 base at J, with 14 bases in the middle. The CDR3: CASTGNQLNYGYTF. CDR3 sequence (DNA): TGTGCCAGCACGGGGAACCAGCTTAACTATGGCTACACCTTC. The whole variable domain, filled in from reference TRBV18 and TRBJ1-2, reads NAGVMQNPRHLVRRRGQEARLRCSPMKGHSHVYWYRQLPEEGLKFMVYLQKENIIDESGMPKERFSAEFPKEGPSILRIQQVVRGDSAAYFCASTGNQLNYGYTFGSGTRLTVV.

This clone showed up just a few times. The chain joins TRBV29-1 to TRBJ2-7, with D perhaps TRBD2 (6 bases). Germline CDR1 SQVTM, CDR2 ANQGSEA. Between the trimmed V and J ends, which lost 4 bases and 7 bases, there was a span of 14 bases. The length of the CDR3 is 12 residues. CDR3 region: CSVVEGRGEQYF. The CDR3 coding sequence is TGCAGCGTTGTGGAGGGGCGAGGGGAGCAGTACTTC.

The sample holds one count of this clone. This sequence joins TRBV18 and TRBJ1-4; a weak D match, TRBD1 (6 bases). V lost 3 bases to trimming and J lost 8 bases, with 19 bases between them. CDR1 and CDR2 (germline): KGHSH, LQKENI. The CDR3 runs 16 residues. CDR3 loop: CASSPTPGGAQEKLFF. DNA for the CDR3: TGTGCCAGCTCACCGACCCCGGGGGGCGCACAGGAAAAACTGTTTTTT.

In DNA form, the CDR3 reads TGTGCCAGTAGTTATGGGGAGCTGTTTTTT. Translating gives CASSYGELFF. V gene TRBV19 combines with J gene TRBJ2-2; D gene uncertain. The CDR3 has 10 residues. V lost 5 bases to trimming and J lost 8 bases, with 3 bases between them. Germline V gene lookup returns CDR1 LNHDA and CDR2 SQIVND (reference sequence).

The V call is TRBV9, the J call TRBJ2-1; 7 nucleotides agree with TRBD1. The germline V gene encodes CDR1 SGDLS and CDR2 YYNGEE. This CDR3 has 15 residues. V shed 6 bases, J shed 6 bases, and the junction held 12 bases outside the gene matches. CDR3 DNA: TGTGCCAGCAATCCAAAGGGGGCACTGGGCAATGAGCAGTTCTTC. Its translation: CASNPKGALGNEQFF.

This chain uses TRBV7-2 with TRBJ1-1, with a tentative D call TRBD1 (6 bases). CDR3 length: 14 amino acids. The germline V and J ends were trimmed by 5 bases and 4 bases, with 14 bases remaining between them. Germline assignment: CDR1 SGHTA and CDR2 FQGNSA. CDR3 in DNA: TGTGCCAGCAGCCCGCCAGGGGTGGGCACTGAAGCTTTCTTT. It specifies CASSPPGVGTEAFF.

V usage is TRBV3-1 (or the pseudogene TRBV3-2) and J usage is TRBJ1-2; possibly TRBD1 for D (5 bases). This CDR3 contains 14 residues. V was pared by 1 base and J by 6 bases, with 12 bases between. Germline lookup yields CDR1 LGHDT and CDR2 YNNKEL (reference sequence). The CDR3 reads CASSQAQGGHGYTF. The CDR3 nucleotides are TGTGCCAGCAGCCAAGCGCAGGGCGGCCATGGCTACACCTTC.

J is TRBJ1-2 and V is TRBV6-1; no firm D call. The ends were cut back, 1 base at V and 6 bases at J, with 15 bases in the middle. The CDR3 sequence is 15 residues long. Germline V gene lookup returns CDR1 MNHNS and CDR2 SASEGT. The CDR3 DNA is TGTGCCAGCAGTGAAGGCGAATGGAGATCCCATGGCTACACCTTC. Encoded protein: CASSEGEWRSHGYTF.

The chain is built from TRBV7-8 and TRBJ1-3, with D perhaps matching TRBD1 (6 bases). Between the trimmed V and J ends, which lost 4 bases and 3 bases, there was a span of 22 bases. The CDR3 covers 18 residues. Germline CDR1 SGHVS, CDR2 FQNEAQ. The DNA of the CDR3 is TGTGCCAGCAGCTCCTACAGGGTCTCAGGGTTGGGTGGAAACACCATATATTTT. It is translated as CASSSYRVSGLGGNTIYF.

This clone was detected once. The V gene is TRBV10-3, the J gene TRBJ1-6; 10 bases map to TRBD1. The length of the CDR3 is 15 residues. After removal of 3 bases from V and 7 bases from J, the junction contained 3 bases not matched to a gene. The germline V gene has CDR1 ENHRY and CDR2 SYGVKD. CDR3 nucleotide sequence: TGTGCCATCAGTGAAAGGGGACAGGGGAATTCACCCCTCCACTTT. Its protein product is CAISERGQGNSPLHF.

There are a few counts of this clone. The chain recombines TRBV2 with TRBJ2-1; TRBD1 might be the D (6 bases). The V and J ends lost 6 bases and 6 bases respectively, with 12 bases between them. This CDR3 has 13 amino acids. In germline, CDR1 is SNHLY, CDR2 FYNNEI. The CDR3 DNA reads TGTGCCAGCAGCCAGGTGGGGGCCAATGAGCAGTTCTTC. Protein sequence: CASSQVGANEQFF.

The V gene is TRBV9, the J gene TRBJ2-7, with 7 nucleotides matching TRBD1. With V trimmed by 2 bases and J by 4 bases, 6 bases remained unmatched. The CDR3 is 14 amino acids. Germline CDR1 reads SGDLS; CDR2 reads YYNGEE. CDR3 amino acids: CASSVGTVSYEQYF. The CDR3 coding sequence is TGTGCCAGCAGCGTCGGGACAGTCAGTTACGAGCAGTACTTC.

This CDR3 is CASSLGQGGGGEAFF. CDR3 DNA: TGTGCCAGCAGCTTGGGACAGGGGGGTGGCGGTGAAGCTTTCTTT. The rearrangement joins TRBV7-9 to TRBJ1-1; 11 nucleotides line up with TRBD1. Germline V lookup: CDR1 SEHNR, CDR2 FQNEAQ (reference sequence). After removal of 3 bases from V and 7 bases from J, the junction contained 7 bases not matched to a gene. This CDR3 contains 15 residues.

This chain joins TRBV30 and TRBJ1-1; 8 bases line up with TRBD1. The CDR3 is 15 amino acids. CDR1 is GTSNPN, CDR2 SVGIG, per germline (reference sequence). Germline trimming cut 3 bases from V and 1 base from J; bases unmatched to any gene: 7. The CDR3 DNA is TGTGCCTGGAGACCAACCAGGGGGCGGAACACTGAAGCTTTCTTT. Its protein is CAWRPTRGRNTEAFF.

This clone was seen only once. The chain uses TRBV6-5 and TRBJ2-2; 10 bases line up with TRBD1. The trim removed 6 bases at V and 5 bases at J, leaving 3 bases unmatched. The CDR3 sequence is 14 residues long. Germline assignment: CDR1 MNHEY and CDR2 SVGAGI. In DNA, the CDR3 is TGTGCCAGCAGACGGACAGGGGGGACCGGGGAGCTGTTTTTT. It yields the protein CASRRTGGTGELFF.

The chain employs TRBV2 and TRBJ2-5, with 10 bases lining up with TRBD2. CDR1 and CDR2 (germline): SNHLY, FYNNEI. This CDR3 has 17 amino acids. Trimming at V came to 5 bases and at J to 5 bases, leaving 14 bases not matched to a gene. The CDR3 region is CASSLVLLAGERETQYF. The CDR3 coding sequence is TGTGCCAGCAGTCTGGTCCTGCTAGCGGGGGAACGGGAGACCCAGTACTTC.

The chain carries TRBV29-1 and TRBJ1-2; 8 bases map to TRBD1. Trimming took 6 bases from V and 11 from J; bases not matched to a gene: 2. CDR3 length equals 9 residues. CDR1 and CDR2 (germline): SQVTM, ANQGSEA. CDR3 sequence: CSVDREYTF. CDR3 sequence (DNA): TGCAGCGTGGACAGGGAGTACACCTTC. The full variable domain, rest sourced from reference TRBV29-1 and TRBJ1-2, is SAVISQKPSRDICQRGTSLTIQCQVDSQVTMMFWYRQQPGQSLTLIATANQGSEATYESGFVIDKFPISRPNLTFSTLTVSNMSPEDSSIYLCSVDREYTFGSGTRLTVV.

The chain employs TRBV7-3 and TRBJ1-4; D possibly corresponds to TRBD1 (5 bases). Looked up from germline, CDR1 is SGHTA and CDR2 is FQGTGA. CDR3 length equals 17 residues. Trimming left V 1 base short and J 0 bases short, with 12 bases between. The CDR3 sequence is CASSLIWGDPTNEKLFF. The CDR3 nucleotides are TGTGCCAGCAGCTTAATTTGGGGGGACCCAACTAATGAAAAACTGTTTTTT.